Listed below are T cell receptor beta chains from one sample, sequenced in a study of radiation and T cells in renal cell carcinoma. TCRdb keeps only in-frame clones here, not all; method: immunoSEQ multiplex PCR. The sample holds about 73,000 clones, less than 90% seen once. The sequencing used blood, collected from a patient whose treatment included radiotherapy and nephrectomy. All receptors derive from a woman aged 55-69 years with renal cell carcinoma. Both conserved end residues are part of each CDR3. D genes are given only for firm matches. Size is stated for part of the rows, as once, few or many counts, or as a class when the clone is expanded.

clone size,J gene,D gene,V gene,CDR3 protein,CDR3 DNA
.,TRBJ2-5,.,TRBV14,CASSQGSRETQYF,TGTGCCAGCAGCCAAGGGTCGAGGGAGACCCAGTACTTC
few,TRBJ1-1,.,TRBV9,CASSLSGLNTEAFF,TGTGCCAGCAGCTTATCGGGACTGAACACTGAAGCTTTCTTT
few,TRBJ1-1,.,TRBV6-6,CASTQGGDTEAFF,TGTGCCAGCACCCAAGGAGGGGACACTGAAGCTTTCTTT
few,TRBJ1-1,.,TRBV7-9,CASSLGVGVGEAFF,TGTGCCAGCAGCCTAGGGGTAGGGGTGGGTGAAGCTTTCTTT
once,TRBJ2-1,.,TRBV2,CASKGGSSYNEQFF,TGTGCCAGCAAAGGGGGAAGCTCCTACAATGAGCAGTTCTTC
.,TRBJ2-5,TRBD1,TRBV10-2,CASSDLTGVSETQYF,TGCGCCAGCAGTGACCTCACAGGGGTATCGGAGACCCAGTACTTC
once,TRBJ2-5,.,TRBV7-2,CASSLSGTRGETQYF,TGTGCCAGCAGCTTATCGGGAACCCGGGGAGAGACCCAGTACTTC
.,TRBJ1-5,.,TRBV28,CASSPQDTWGPQHF,TGTGCCAGCAGTCCCCAGGACACCTGGGGGCCCCAGCATTTT
.,TRBJ1-3,TRBD1,TRBV15,CATSGGQIWSGNTIYF,TGTGCCACCAGCGGGGGACAGATTTGGTCTGGAAACACCATATATTTT
few,TRBJ1-3,.,TRBV5-6,CASSLRGIGNTIYF,TGTGCCAGCAGCTTGCGAGGAATTGGAAACACCATATATTTT
.,TRBJ2-2,.,TRBV28,CASSPGTPNTGELFF,TGTGCCAGCAGCCCCGGGACACCGAACACCGGGGAGCTGTTTTTT
.,TRBJ1-4,.,TRBV7-8,CASSLSGEGEKLFF,TGTGCCAGCAGCTTATCAGGGGAAGGTGAAAAACTGTTTTTT
.,TRBJ2-2,.,TRBV4-3,CASSQDRDNTGELFF,TGCGCCAGCAGCCAAGACAGGGACAACACCGGGGAGCTGTTTTTT
.,TRBJ2-1,TRBD1,TRBV6-7,CASSYKWDRGRCYNEQFF,TGTGCCAGCAGTTACAAATGGGACAGGGGCAGATGCTACAATGAGCAGTTCTTC
.,TRBJ1-6,.,TRBV6-1,CASSEAPSRDSPLHF,TGTGCCAGCAGTGAAGCGCCATCTAGGGATTCACCCCTCCACTTT
few,TRBJ1-5,TRBD1,TRBV18,CASSPGQDRINQPQHF,TGTGCCAGCTCACCAGGACAGGACCGAATCAATCAGCCCCAGCATTTT
.,TRBJ2-1,.,TRBV6-1,CASNRRTGTNNEQFF,TGTGCCAGCAACCGAAGGACCGGCACAAACAATGAGCAGTTCTTC
.,TRBJ1-1,.,TRBV6-5,CASSYGREWPEAFF,TGTGCCAGCAGTTATGGGAGGGAGTGGCCTGAAGCTTTCTTT
.,TRBJ1-1,.,TRBV6-1,CASSGRAGDTEAFF,TGTGCCAGCAGTGGGCGGGCAGGGGACACTGAAGCTTTCTTT
.,TRBJ1-1,TRBD1,TRBV4-1,CASSQRTGGDEAFF,TGCGCCAGCAGCCAGAGGACAGGGGGGGATGAAGCTTTCTTT
.,TRBJ2-1,.,TRBV15,CATSRGRGNEQFF,TGTGCCACCAGCAGAGGACGCGGCAATGAGCAGTTCTTC
few,TRBJ2-3,.,TRBV6-4,CASSEAGLESDTQYF,TGTGCCAGCAGTGAGGCAGGGCTAGAGTCGGATACGCAGTATTTT